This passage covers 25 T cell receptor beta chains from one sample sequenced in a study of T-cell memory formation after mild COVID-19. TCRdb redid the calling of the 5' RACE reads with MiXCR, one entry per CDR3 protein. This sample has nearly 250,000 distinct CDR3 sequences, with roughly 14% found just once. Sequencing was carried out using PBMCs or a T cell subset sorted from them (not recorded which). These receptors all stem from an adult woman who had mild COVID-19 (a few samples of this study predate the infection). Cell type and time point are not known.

The CDR3 here is CSAHTSSGSHEQFF. CDR3 DNA sequence: TGCAGCGCCCACACGTCTAGCGGGAGCCATGAGCAGTTCTTC. J is TRBJ2-1 and V is TRBV29-1, with TRBD2 matching 10 bases. Germline CDR1 reads SQVTM; CDR2 reads ANQGSEA. Trimming cost V 7 bases and J 8 bases; bases outside gene matches: 11. This CDR3 spans 14 amino acids.

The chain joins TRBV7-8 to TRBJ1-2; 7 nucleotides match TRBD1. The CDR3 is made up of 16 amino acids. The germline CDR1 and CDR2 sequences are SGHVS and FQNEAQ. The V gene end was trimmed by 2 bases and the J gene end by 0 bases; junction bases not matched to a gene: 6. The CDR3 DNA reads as TGTGCCAGCAGCTTAATGCCAGGGGGAGCTAACTATGGCTACACCTTC. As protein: CASSLMPGGANYGYTF.

CDR3 loop: CASSPPFSQDTQYF. CDR3 coding DNA: TGTGCCAGCAGCCCCCCGTTCTCACAAGATACGCAGTATTTT. J is TRBJ2-3 and V is TRBV5-6; D remains unclear. CDR3 length: 14 amino acids. CDR1 and CDR2 (germline): SGHDT, YYEEEE. The ends were cut back, 4 bases at V and 5 bases at J, with 14 bases in the middle.

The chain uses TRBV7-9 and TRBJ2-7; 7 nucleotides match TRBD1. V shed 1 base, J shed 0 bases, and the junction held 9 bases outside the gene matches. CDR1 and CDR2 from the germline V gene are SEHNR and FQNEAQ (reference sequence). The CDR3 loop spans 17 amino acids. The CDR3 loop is CASSLVGSDRASYEQYF. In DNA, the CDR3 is TGTGCCAGCAGCTTAGTGGGGTCTGACAGGGCCTCCTACGAGCAGTACTTC.

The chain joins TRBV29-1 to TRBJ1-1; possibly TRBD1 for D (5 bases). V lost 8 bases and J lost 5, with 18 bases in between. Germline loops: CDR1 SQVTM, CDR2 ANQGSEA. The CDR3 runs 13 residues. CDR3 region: CSTTRGGGTEAFF. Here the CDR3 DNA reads TGCAGCACCACCCGGGGGGGAGGGACTGAAGCTTTCTTT. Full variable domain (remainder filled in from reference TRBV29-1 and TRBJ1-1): SAVISQKPSRDICQRGTSLTIQCQVDSQVTMMFWYRQQPGQSLTLIATANQGSEATYESGFVIDKFPISRPNLTFSTLTVSNMSPEDSSIYLCSTTRGGGTEAFFGQGTRLTVV.

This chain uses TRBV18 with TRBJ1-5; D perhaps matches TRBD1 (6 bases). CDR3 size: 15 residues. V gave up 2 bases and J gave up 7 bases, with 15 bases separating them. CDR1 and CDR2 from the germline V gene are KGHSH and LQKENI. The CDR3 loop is CASSPTGAQGQPQHF. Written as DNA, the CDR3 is TGTGCCAGCTCACCAACGGGGGCCCAAGGGCAGCCCCAGCATTTT.

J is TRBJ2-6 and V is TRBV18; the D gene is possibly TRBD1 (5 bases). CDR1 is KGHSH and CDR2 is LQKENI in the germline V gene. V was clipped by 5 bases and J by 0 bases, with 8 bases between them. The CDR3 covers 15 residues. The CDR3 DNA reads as TGTGCCAGCTCAGTCAGGGACTCTGGGGCCAACGTCCTGACTTTC. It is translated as CASSVRDSGANVLTF.

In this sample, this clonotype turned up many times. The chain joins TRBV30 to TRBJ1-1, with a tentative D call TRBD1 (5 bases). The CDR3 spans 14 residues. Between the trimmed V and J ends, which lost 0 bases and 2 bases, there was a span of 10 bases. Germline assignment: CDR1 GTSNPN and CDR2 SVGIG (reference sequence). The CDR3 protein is CAWSVRGVNTEAFF. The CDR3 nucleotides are TGTGCCTGGAGTGTACGGGGGGTTAACACTGAAGCTTTCTTT.

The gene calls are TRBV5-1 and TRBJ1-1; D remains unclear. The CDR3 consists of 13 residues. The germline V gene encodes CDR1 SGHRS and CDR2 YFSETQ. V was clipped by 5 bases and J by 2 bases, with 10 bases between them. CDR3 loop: CASRSTHNTEAFF. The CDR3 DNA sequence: TGCGCCAGCAGGTCGACCCACAACACTGAAGCTTTCTTT. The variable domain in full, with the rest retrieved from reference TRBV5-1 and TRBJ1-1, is KAGVTQTPRYLIKTRGQQVTLSCSPISGHRSVSWYQQTPGQGLQFLFEYFSETQRNKGNFPGRFSGRQFSNSRSEMNVSTLELGDSALYLCASRSTHNTEAFFGQGTRLTVV.

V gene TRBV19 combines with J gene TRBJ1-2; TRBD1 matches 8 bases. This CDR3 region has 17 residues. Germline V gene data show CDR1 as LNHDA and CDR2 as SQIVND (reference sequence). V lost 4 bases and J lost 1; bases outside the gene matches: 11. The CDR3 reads CASSTSLGTGVNYGYTF. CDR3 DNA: TGTGCCAGTAGTACGTCGCTCGGGACAGGAGTTAACTATGGCTACACCTTC.

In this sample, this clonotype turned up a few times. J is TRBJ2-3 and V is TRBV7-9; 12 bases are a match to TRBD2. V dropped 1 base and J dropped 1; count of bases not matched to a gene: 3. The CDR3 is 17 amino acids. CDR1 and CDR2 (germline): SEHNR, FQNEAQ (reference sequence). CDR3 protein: CASSLGLAGVRTDTQYF. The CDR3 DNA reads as TGTGCCAGCAGCTTAGGACTAGCGGGGGTTCGCACAGATACGCAGTATTTT.

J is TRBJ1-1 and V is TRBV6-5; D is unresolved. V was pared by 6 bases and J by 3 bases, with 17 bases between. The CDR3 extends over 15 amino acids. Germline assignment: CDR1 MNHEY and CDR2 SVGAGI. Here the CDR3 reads CASRPGRRVYTEAFF. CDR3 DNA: TGTGCCAGCAGGCCTGGACGGCGTGTTTACACTGAAGCTTTCTTT.

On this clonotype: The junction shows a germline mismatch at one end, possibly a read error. CDR3 sequence: CASSLWGASDTKYF. The CDR3 bases are TGCGCCAGCAGCTTGTGGGGTGCCTCAGATACGAAGTATTTT. The chain carries TRBV5-1 and TRBJ2-3; D remains ambiguous. The CDR3 has 14 residues. Germline CDR1 reads SGHRS; CDR2 reads YFSETQ.

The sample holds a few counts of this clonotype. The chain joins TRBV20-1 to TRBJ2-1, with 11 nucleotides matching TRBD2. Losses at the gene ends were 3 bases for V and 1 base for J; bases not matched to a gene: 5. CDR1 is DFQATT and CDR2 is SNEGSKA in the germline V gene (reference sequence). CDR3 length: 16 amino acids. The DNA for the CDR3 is TGCAGTGCTAGGGGTAGCGGGAGGGGGTCCTACAATGAGCAGTTCTTC. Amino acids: CSARGSGRGSYNEQFF.

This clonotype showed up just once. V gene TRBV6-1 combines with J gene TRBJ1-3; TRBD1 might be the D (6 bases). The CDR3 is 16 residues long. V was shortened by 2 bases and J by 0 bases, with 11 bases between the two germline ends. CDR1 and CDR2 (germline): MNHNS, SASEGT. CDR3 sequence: CASSETRTVSGNTIYF. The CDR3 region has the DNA TGTGCCAGCAGTGAAACCCGGACAGTCTCTGGAAACACCATATATTTT.

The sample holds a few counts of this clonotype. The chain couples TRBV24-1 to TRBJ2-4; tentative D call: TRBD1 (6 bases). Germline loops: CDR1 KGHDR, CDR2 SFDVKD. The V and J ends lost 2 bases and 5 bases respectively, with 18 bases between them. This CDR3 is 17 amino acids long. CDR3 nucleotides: TGTGCCACCAGTGATTCTACGACAGGCCGGGGTGAAAACATTCAGTACTTC. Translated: CATSDSTTGRGENIQYF.

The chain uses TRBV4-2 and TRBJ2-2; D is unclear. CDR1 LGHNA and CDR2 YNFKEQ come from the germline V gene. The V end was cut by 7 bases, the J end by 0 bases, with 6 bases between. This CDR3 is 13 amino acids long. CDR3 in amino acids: CASKSANTGELFF. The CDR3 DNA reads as TGTGCCAGCAAATCCGCGAACACCGGGGAGCTGTTTTTT.

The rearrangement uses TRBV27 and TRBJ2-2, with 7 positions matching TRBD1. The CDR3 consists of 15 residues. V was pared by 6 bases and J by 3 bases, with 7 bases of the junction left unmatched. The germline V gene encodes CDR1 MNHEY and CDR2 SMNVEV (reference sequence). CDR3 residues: CASRLKGQYTGELFF. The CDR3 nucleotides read TGTGCCAGCAGATTGAAGGGACAGTACACCGGGGAGCTGTTTTTT.

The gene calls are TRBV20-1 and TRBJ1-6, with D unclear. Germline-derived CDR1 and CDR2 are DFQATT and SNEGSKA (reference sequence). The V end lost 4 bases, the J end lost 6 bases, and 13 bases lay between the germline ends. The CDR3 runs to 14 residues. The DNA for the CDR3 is TGCAGTGCTATCCGGACCCGTGGTAATTCACCCCTCCACTTT. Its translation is CSAIRTRGNSPLHF.

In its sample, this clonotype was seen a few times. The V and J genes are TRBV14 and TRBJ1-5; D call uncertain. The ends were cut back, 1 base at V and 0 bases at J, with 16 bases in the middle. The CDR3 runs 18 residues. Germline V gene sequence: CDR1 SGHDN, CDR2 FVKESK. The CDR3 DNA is TGTGCCAGCAGCCAAGCCGTCAGTAAACACTATAGCAATCAGCCCCAGCATTTT. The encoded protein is CASSQAVSKHYSNQPQHF.

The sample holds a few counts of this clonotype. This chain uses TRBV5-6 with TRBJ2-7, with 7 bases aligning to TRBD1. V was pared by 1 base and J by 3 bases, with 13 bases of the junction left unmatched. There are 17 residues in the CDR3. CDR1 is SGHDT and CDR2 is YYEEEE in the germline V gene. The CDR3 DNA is TGTGCCAGCAGCTTGAAGGGGGACAGCCTTAACCTCTACGAGCAGTACTTC. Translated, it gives CASSLKGDSLNLYEQYF.

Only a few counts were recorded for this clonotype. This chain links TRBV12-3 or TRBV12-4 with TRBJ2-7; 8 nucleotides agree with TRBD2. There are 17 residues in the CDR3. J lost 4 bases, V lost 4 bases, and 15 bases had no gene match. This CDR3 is CASSSYRGSGDLYEQYF. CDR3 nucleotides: TGTGCCAGCAGTTCATATAGGGGTAGCGGGGACCTTTACGAGCAGTACTTC.

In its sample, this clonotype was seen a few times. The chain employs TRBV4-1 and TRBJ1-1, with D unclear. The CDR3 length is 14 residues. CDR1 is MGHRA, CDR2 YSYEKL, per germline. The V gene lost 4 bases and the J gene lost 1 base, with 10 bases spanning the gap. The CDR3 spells CASSPNWGNTEAFF. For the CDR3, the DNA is TGCGCCAGCAGCCCCAACTGGGGGAACACTGAAGCTTTCTTT.

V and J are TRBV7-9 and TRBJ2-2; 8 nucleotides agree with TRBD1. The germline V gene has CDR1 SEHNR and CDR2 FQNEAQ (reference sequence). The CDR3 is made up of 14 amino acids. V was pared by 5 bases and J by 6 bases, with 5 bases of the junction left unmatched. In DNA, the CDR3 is TGTGCCAGCAGCCCCGGGACAGGAGCCGGGGAGCTGTTTTTT. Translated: CASSPGTGAGELFF.

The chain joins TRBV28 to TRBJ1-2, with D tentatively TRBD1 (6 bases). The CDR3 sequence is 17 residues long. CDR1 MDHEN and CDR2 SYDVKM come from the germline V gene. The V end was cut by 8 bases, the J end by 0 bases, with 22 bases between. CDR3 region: CASQFPPGGRANYGYTF. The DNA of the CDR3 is TGTGCCAGCCAATTCCCCCCCGGGGGCCGGGCTAACTATGGCTACACCTTC.